These 3 T cell receptor beta chains came from one sample sequenced in a study of graft-versus-host responses after intestinal transplantation. Only in-frame clones appear in the TCRdb table, and some are missing; sequencing was by immunoSEQ multiplex PCR. The sample lists 75,000 to 90,000 clones, roughly 91% occurring once. Their recognized antigens are unknown. This sample comprised unstimulated CD4+ T cells sorted from spleen or lymph node cells, obtained before intestinal transplant. The receptors stem from a human donor who received an intestinal transplant.

Only one count was recorded for this clone. The chain has TRBV6-1 and TRBJ1-5; D gene ambiguous. CDR1 is MNHNS and CDR2 is SASEGT in the germline V gene. The CDR3 has 12 amino acids. The germline V and J ends were trimmed by 6 bases and 8 bases, with 11 bases remaining between them. CDR3 residues: CASSGNQEPQHF. For the CDR3, the DNA is TGTGCCAGCAGCGGGAATCAGGAGCCCCAGCATTTT.

The chain has TRBV28 and TRBJ2-2; no clear D. Germline V gene data show CDR1 as MDHEN and CDR2 as SYDVKM. Trimming took off 2 bases at V and 7 bases at J, with 17 bases between the two ends. The length of the CDR3 is 16 residues. This CDR3 is CASSLGQILLHGELFF. In DNA form, the CDR3 reads TGTGCCAGCAGTTTAGGGCAGATCCTGCTTCACGGGGAGCTGTTTTTT.

V usage is TRBV7-8 and J usage is TRBJ2-5, with TRBD2 matching over 8 bases. V was clipped by 0 bases and J by 2 bases; unmatched bases: 5. CDR3 length: 16 amino acids. Germline V gives CDR1 SGHVS, CDR2 FQNEAQ. The CDR3 nucleotides read TGTGCCAGCAGCTTAGCGCCGGGGGGGATTCAAGAGACCCAGTACTTC. Its translation: CASSLAPGGIQETQYF. Supplemented by reference TRBV7-8 and TRBJ2-5, the full variable domain reads GAGVSQSPRYKVAKRGQDVALRCDPISGHVSLFWYQQALGQGPEFLTYFQNEAQLDKSGLPSDRFFAERPEGSVSTLKIQRTQQEDSAVYLCASSLAPGGIQETQYFGPGTRLLVL.